This passage covers 10 T cell receptor beta chains from one sample sequenced in a study of identical twins. TCRdb processed the 5' RACE reads anew with MiXCR; each CDR3 protein has one entry. The data contain 250,000 or so distinct CDR3 sequences, roughly 13% of them seen just once; the ten biggest clones take up more than 3.5%. These same records also appear under a second study, on yellow fever vaccine responses in identical twins.

Material: memory (CD45RO+) T cells sorted from blood. All receptors derive from a woman aged 18 to 35 in good health.

At least ten counts were recorded for this clonotype. The J gene is TRBJ2-6, the V gene TRBV9; D uncertain. Per the germline V gene, CDR1 is SGDLS and CDR2 is YYNGEE. This CDR3 is 16 amino acids long. The V end was cut by 5 bases, the J end by 0 bases, with 12 bases between. The CDR3 loop reads CASRPSVGSGANVLTF. The CDR3 nucleotides are TGTGCCAGCAGACCCAGTGTTGGCTCTGGGGCCAACGTCCTGACTTTC.

The V call is TRBV3-1, the J call TRBJ2-4; TRBD2 might be the D (5 bases). The CDR3 spans 11 residues. V was shortened by 3 bases and J by 12 bases, with 9 bases between the two germline ends. The germline gives CDR1 LGHDT, CDR2 YNNKEL (reference sequence). The CDR3 DNA reads TGTGCCAGCAGCCACAGCGGAACTCAGTACTTC. The encoded protein is CASSHSGTQYF.

The chain has TRBV3-1 and TRBJ2-2; weak D call: TRBD2 (6 bases). Trimming pared 5 bases from V and 4 bases from J, leaving 17 bases between. Looked up from germline, CDR1 is LGHDT and CDR2 is YNNKEL (reference sequence). This CDR3 is 16 amino acids long. The CDR3 region is CASSFNPGLLTGELFF. The CDR3 nucleotides are TGTGCCAGCAGCTTTAACCCGGGACTGCTCACCGGGGAGCTGTTTTTT.

The V and J genes are TRBV7-2 and TRBJ2-5, with 8 bases matching TRBD1. In germline, CDR1 is SGHTA, CDR2 FQGNSA. This CDR3 comprises 15 residues. V dropped 3 bases and J dropped 4; count of bases not matched to a gene: 7. As DNA, the CDR3 is TGTGCCAGCAGCTTCGACAGGGGTTTTCGAGAGACCCAGTACTTC. It encodes CASSFDRGFRETQYF.

This clonotype has just a few counts. The rearrangement links TRBV19 to TRBJ2-1; 10 bases align to TRBD2. CDR3 length: 14 residues. Losses at the gene ends were 6 bases for V and 10 bases for J; bases not matched to a gene: 9. From germline, CDR1 is LNHDA and CDR2 SQIVND (reference sequence). The CDR3 sequence: CASSSSGRAEEQFF. The CDR3 DNA follows: TGTGCCAGTAGCTCAAGCGGGAGGGCCGAGGAGCAGTTCTTC.

CDR3 nucleotide sequence: TGTGCCAGCTCACCGGGAGGGAGTGTTACCGAGCAGTACTTC. Its translation: CASSPGGSVTEQYF. This chain uses TRBV18 with TRBJ2-7, with 7 bases matching TRBD2. CDR1 KGHSH and CDR2 LQKENI come from the germline V gene. The CDR3 is 14 residues long. Trimming removed 3 bases from V and 6 bases from J; junction bases left unmatched: 8. The complete variable domain, with remaining parts taken from reference TRBV18 and TRBJ2-7, reads NAGVMQNPRHLVRRRGQEARLRCSPMKGHSHVYWYRQLPEEGLKFMVYLQKENIIDESGMPKERFSAEFPKEGPSILRIQQVVRGDSAAYFCASSPGGSVTEQYFGPGTRLTVT.

The chain couples TRBV9 to TRBJ2-3; D unclear. Between the trimmed V and J ends, which lost 4 bases and 0 bases, there was a span of 9 bases. CDR3 length equals 14 residues. Germline V gene sequence: CDR1 SGDLS, CDR2 YYNGEE. DNA of the CDR3: TGTGCCAGCAGCCATACGAGTAGCACAGATACGCAGTATTTT. This translates into CASSHTSSTDTQYF.

The table lists this clonotype with many counts. The chain has TRBV6-1 and TRBJ2-1; the match to TRBD2 covers 13 bases. This CDR3 is built from 18 residues. V was pared by 6 bases and J by 5 bases, with 13 bases of the junction left unmatched. CDR1 MNHNS and CDR2 SASEGT come from the germline V gene. The CDR3 bases are TGTGCCAGCAGCTCACCGGGACTAGCGGGGAATACTAACAATGAGCAGTTCTTC. It yields the protein CASSSPGLAGNTNNEQFF.

A few counts support this clonotype. V and J are TRBV7-2 and TRBJ2-1; 11 bases agree with TRBD2. The CDR3 is made up of 17 amino acids. Germline assignment: CDR1 SGHTA and CDR2 FQGNSA. J was trimmed by 6 bases and V by 5 bases; bases with no gene match: 12. In nucleotides, the CDR3 is TGTGCCAGCAGCCCTGGGGGTAGCGGGAGGGCAACCAATGAGCAGTTCTTC. This encodes CASSPGGSGRATNEQFF.

The chain carries TRBV20-1 and TRBJ2-2; D might be TRBD1 or TRBD2, each matching 5 bases. The germline CDR1 and CDR2 sequences are DFQATT and SNEGSKA (reference sequence). The CDR3 sequence is 15 residues long. The V end was cut by 4 bases, the J end by 0 bases, with 12 bases between. The CDR3 DNA reads TGCAGTGCTACCTGGGACGGCGCGAACACCGGGGAGCTGTTTTTT. Protein sequence: CSATWDGANTGELFF.